The TCR beta chain under discussion was sequenced for a study of T cell responses to AZD1222 COVID-19 vaccine. Whole-study context: Second-dose groups at about 4 or about 12 weeks were pooled.

Concerning this clone: Its antigen is as yet unknown.

Points from the study as a whole: Only five to seven individuals given AZD1222 were seropositive at baseline.

TCRdb's copy holds only in-frame clones and misses some; the assay was immunoSEQ multiplex PCR. Altogether 150,000 to 180,000 clones are present, about 92% being singletons, with the ten largest covering 15% to 20%. The sequence derives from an adult in good health. The sample in question was peripheral blood, obtained on day 0 of AZD1222 vaccination.

CDR3 nucleotides: TGTGCCAGCAGCTTCCGACAGCAATATAATTCACCCCTCCACTTT. Translating gives CASSFRQQYNSPLHF. The J gene is TRBJ1-6, the V gene TRBV5-6, with TRBD1 as a possible D gene (5 bases). V lost 2 bases and J lost 4, with 10 bases in between. The CDR3 sequence is 15 residues long. Germline loops: CDR1 SGHDT, CDR2 YYEEEE.